This TCR beta chain was captured in a study of T cells in localized non-small cell lung cancer (dated by TCRdb to about 2020). The study in broad terms: The study examined T cell repertoires in a few hundred patients with early-stage NSCLC and compared tumors with uninvolved tumor-adjacent lungs. All 220 or so NSCLC patients in the cohort were treatment-naive and had localized lung tumors that were resected. A mean age of around 66 years was recorded for the NSCLC patients, of whom more than 120 were male and more than 85 were female. Findings and caveats that apply to the study as a whole: Longer overall survival was associated with higher T cell density in blood, whereas shorter survival was associated with higher clonality in adjacent lung. Since the design was exploratory, TCR variables were selected using unadjusted p-values with no false-discovery rate correction. A median of about 61 of the top 100 tumor clones turned up in the paired uninvolved adjacent lung, and approximately 30 of those clones also ranked among the top 100 of that same adjacent lung. Because multi-region tumor sequencing was not performed, intratumor heterogeneity could not be ruled out. Uninvolved tumor-adjacent lung showed the highest T cell clonality, higher than tumor, which suggests more focused antigenic responses in the uninvolved tumor-adjacent lung.

TCR beta CDR3 regions were sequenced from DNA using the immunoSEQ Assay. Concerning the study's data processing: To compute T cell density, TCR beta template counts were normalized to usable DNA, which was estimated by amplifying housekeeping genes. Richness was estimated using the preseqR package, with extrapolation to 400,000 templates for PBMC samples and to 120,000 templates for tissue samples. Clonality was taken to be one minus Pielou's evenness. Tissue-enriched TCRs were identified through differential abundance testing performed on productive amino-acid clonotypes, with a minimum total count of 5 and an alpha of 0.1. The Jaccard Index and the Morisita Overlap Index were used to quantify repertoire overlap between compartments. GLIPH grouped TCR beta CDR3s together with public tetramer-defined viral CDR3s, and a viral motif had to include at least three viral sequences and also show V-gene enrichment. The source is immuneACCESS, and TCRdb retained only in-frame sequences with V and J called. Part of the clones is not carried over; for the studies checked, unresolved V genes explain less than half of this, and the remainder is unexplained. That table gives V, J and clone size, and the DNA gave D and trimming. This sample lists 40,000 or so clones; approximately 86% were detected once. Approximately 6.9% of the sample is held by the ten biggest clonotypes.

At diagnosis, tumor, uninvolved tumor-adjacent lung and peripheral blood were collected and then preserved as a mix of FFPE and fresh-frozen material. For TCR repertoire profiling, the blood samples were analyzed as peripheral blood mononuclear cells. The trim is 6 bases for V and 0 bases for J, with a gap of 9 bases between the germline ends. CDR1 and CDR2, looked up from the germline V gene, are SQVTM and ANQGSEA. There are 12 amino acids in the CDR3, from cysteine to phenylalanine inclusive. The kept DNA is CDR3 alone, 36 bases in frame from the first base. As for this clone: The clone's antigen remains unknown. No qualities accompany the bases; no much larger clone lies one base away.

In this chain, TRBV29-1 is recombined with TRBJ2-7; the D gene cannot be named for sure. The clonotype was recovered from a man between 35 and 75 years old with stage I lung adenocarcinoma. The sample was peripheral blood, taken before any cancer treatment. The DNA sequence is as follows: TGCAGCGTACTGGTGAACTCCTACGAGCAGTACTTC. This gives the protein CSVLVNSYEQYF.